The clone carrying this T cell receptor beta chain has a handful of counts. Its antigen is as yet unknown. TCRdb's table, derived via immunoSEQ multiplex PCR, lists solely in-frame clones and lacks some. This repertoire shows some 74,000 clones, roughly 90% found once; its top ten account for around 1%. Germline assignment: CDR1 SNHLY and CDR2 FYNNEI. V lost 6 bases and J 6 bases, leaving 6 bases between the germline ends. The CDR3 runs to 11 residues. This sample is drawn from a study of OX40 agonist ivuxolimab in advanced cancers. Study-wide context: Dose-escalation patients suffered from hepatocellular carcinoma, melanoma, renal cell or head and neck cancer. Study results and limitations: In CD8+ T cells, expanded clones were on average more numerous than in CD4+. There was clonal expansion of CD4+ and CD8+ blood T cells by week 6 at 0.1 to 3.0 mg/kg.

This receptor was taken from an adult with an advanced solid tumor such as melanoma, head and neck, liver or kidney cancer. Source: CD4+ or CD8+ T cells sorted from blood, taken in a trial of the OX40 agonist ivuxolimab. The chain recombines TRBV2 with TRBJ1-5; D ambiguous. In nucleotides, the CDR3 is TGTGCCAGCAGATACGGTCAGCCCCAGCATTTT. Translating it yields CASRYGQPQHF.